What follows describes a single T cell receptor (beta chain). Its antigen specificity is not known. With the read ending 3 residues before the CDR3 end, the germline J gene is used to fill in that end. Every participant had a single incident cervical HPV16 infection, and prevalent HPV16 infections were excluded. Cervical HPV DNA was detected with MY09/MY11 PCR, and genotyping was done with dot-blot hybridization. Fifteen mL of heparinized blood were centrifuged, and the buffy coat was aliquoted, frozen at -30°C, then stored at -80°C. Genomic DNA was extracted from buffy coat specimens using QIAGEN kits. The immunoSEQ assay used multiplex PCR to amplify TCR beta CDR3 regions from an average of approximately 1,200 ng of genomic DNA per sample. Primer bias was corrected in the assay by using a complete synthetic TCR repertoire to establish an amplification baseline. The amplicons were sequenced using the Illumina platform. In the paper's pipeline: Sequences were error-corrected by clustering with frequency ratios and a modified nearest-neighbor algorithm and were then analyzed in the immunoSEQ Analyzer with IMGT gene definitions. At each rarefaction depth, TCR richness and evenness were averaged over 20 rarefaction repeats, and samples with fewer sequences than the depth were excluded. Wilcoxon rank sum tests with FDR correction were used to compare relative abundances of V, D and J genes between the groups. For the blinded duplicates, the intraclass correlation was roughly 96% for TCR richness and averaged 76.4% across roughly 69 gene segments. Entries here come from immuneACCESS through TCRdb and include only in-frame sequences with V and J called. Some clones fail to appear in such tables; in the studies checked, an unresolved V gene covers under half of the shortfall, and the cause of the remainder is unknown. From that table come the V and J calls and clone size; the DNA was used to work out D and trimming. This sample's table contains 20,000 to 25,000 clones. The top ten clones comprise more than 9% of the sample.

The CDR1 and CDR2 encoded by the germline V gene are SGHDT and YYEEEE. After removal of 1 base from V and 0 bases from J, the junction retains 3 bases not matched to a gene. The CDR3 runs 15 amino acids, cysteine and phenylalanine included. Part of the CDR3 DNA is given, 36 bases translated from base 1. This specimen comes from a study of T cells in women clearing cervical HPV infection (dated by TCRdb to the late 2010s). General notes on the study: The cases were approximately 23 women with histologically confirmed HPV16-related CIN3 or worse, and 2 of those women had invasive cancers. Quality controls consisted of five blinded duplicates per group, for a total of some 60 samples made up of 50 participants and about ten replicates. Controls were 25 or so women whose single incident HPV16 infection cleared within 12 months without precancer or cancer developing. Case blood was taken at the visit when the lesion was first identified, whereas control blood was taken when infection was no longer detected. Since only a few of the women had HLA typing available, the possibility that HLA type was acting as a confounder could not be ruled out. Cases were matched to controls by age within five years and by the year the sample was collected. Among cases, blood sampling came a median of approximately 150 days after lesion detection, with an interquartile range of 90 to 200 days. The parent cohort enrolled 10,049 women aged 18 or older in Guanacaste, Costa Rica, during about 1993 to 1995 and followed them for less than 8 years. Cases had a median age of almost 35 years compared with 38 to 40 for controls, and baseline characteristics showed no significant differences between the groups. An exploratory proof-of-principle case-control study, nested within the Guanacaste HPV Natural History Study in Costa Rica, was conducted to compare TCR repertoires across cervical HPV16 outcomes.

On the study overall, not on this receptor specifically: Because of the cross-sectional design, the study could not determine whether the associations came before infection or resulted from infection, and neither effector/memory subsets nor HPV-specific T cells were isolated. Because T-cell numbers per sample were unknown, differences in richness could reflect varying T-cell content rather than repertoire biology. TRBV6-7 relative abundance was lower in cases than in controls (about 0.099% versus 0.16%; Bonferroni P = 0.0008). Across sequencing depths, CIN3+ cases showed significantly higher TCR repertoire richness than controls, but evenness did not differ between the groups. By combining richness with V gene abundances, random forest classifiers separated cases from controls with an estimated AUC of 0.75 to 0.85.

This TCR was sampled from a woman between 18 and 70 years old with a cervical HPV16 infection that either progressed to CIN3+ or cleared (not recorded which). Sequencing was performed on blood buffy coat. This chain joins TRBV5-6 to TRBJ1-1, with 7 bases aligning to TRBD1. This receptor has the CDR3 CASSLLQGMNTEAFF. The sequenced CDR3 bases are TGTGCCAGCAGCTTGCTACAGGGGATGAACACTGAA.